Below are 20 T cell receptor beta chains sequenced from a single sample in a study of sequential checkpoint blockade in melanoma. The sample's treatment: randomized to nivolumab then ipilimumab (arm A) or the reverse (arm B). Repertoires were generated with immunoSEQ multiplex PCR, while TCRdb's copy carries only in-frame clones and drops some. The sample shows some 10,000 clones, roughly 80% of them seen only once. The source material was CD8+ T cells sorted from blood (inferred from file names), sampled from a patient given nivolumab and ipilimumab in sequence. These receptors all come from a human donor with melanoma.

This rearrangement joins TRBV29-1 to TRBJ2-7, with a possible D match to TRBD1 (6 bases). The CDR3 has 15 residues. CDR1 and CDR2 from the germline V gene are SQVTM and ANQGSEA. V lost 2 bases and J 5 bases, leaving 19 bases between the germline ends. The DNA for the CDR3 is TGCAGCGTTGAATTTCCCAGGGGCTCTCTGGACGAGCAGTACTTC. It is translated as CSVEFPRGSLDEQYF.

This chain joins TRBV28 and TRBJ2-3; D uncertain. Germline loops: CDR1 MDHEN, CDR2 SYDVKM. The CDR3 sequence is 10 residues long. V was clipped by 10 bases and J by 1 base, with 3 bases between them. The CDR3 region has the DNA TGTGCCACCGGCACAGATACGCAGTATTTT. It is translated as CATGTDTQYF.

This clone showed up just once. The rearrangement links TRBV19 to TRBJ2-1; tentative D call: TRBD2 (6 bases). Trimming cost V 4 bases and J 4 bases, with 11 bases left between them. Germline lookup yields CDR1 LNHDA and CDR2 SQIVND (reference sequence). The CDR3 is 14 residues long. CDR3 in amino acids: CASSTGTHYNEQFF. For the CDR3, the DNA is TGTGCCAGTAGTACCGGGACTCATTACAATGAGCAGTTCTTC.

This clone has just one count. CDR3 loop: CASSLGGQNTEAFF. In DNA form, the CDR3 reads TGCGCCAGCAGCTTGGGAGGCCAGAACACTGAAGCTTTCTTT. The rearrangement joins TRBV5-1 to TRBJ1-1; D ambiguous. The V end lost 0 bases, the J end lost 1 base, and 7 bases lay between the germline ends. CDR3 length: 14 amino acids. Germline V gene sequence: CDR1 SGHRS, CDR2 YFSETQ.

This chain uses TRBV4-1 with TRBJ2-5, with 8 bases that match TRBD1. The closer fit of TRBJ2-7 to the DNA end suggests the J call may be wrong. In germline, CDR1 is MGHRA, CDR2 YSYEKL. CDR3 size: 17 residues. The CDR3 spells CASSHFLGQGATYEQYF. The CDR3 DNA is TGCGCCAGCAGCCACTTTCTCGGACAGGGAGCCACCTACGAGCAGTACTTC.

The rearrangement links TRBV29-1 to TRBJ1-2; 7 bases map to TRBD1. V lost 1 base, J lost 4 bases, and 6 bases stayed unmatched. CDR3 length: 14 residues. Germline loops: CDR1 SQVTM, CDR2 ANQGSEA. The CDR3 loop reads CSVEGIDRVYGYTF. The CDR3 DNA is TGCAGCGTTGAAGGAATAGACAGGGTCTATGGCTACACCTTC.

CDR3 in amino acids: CASSRLGTSEYNEQFF. The CDR3 nucleotides read TGCGCCAGCAGTCGCCTCGGGACTAGCGAGTACAATGAGCAGTTCTTC. This chain uses TRBV4-3 with TRBJ2-1; 10 bases match TRBD2. Germline V lookup: CDR1 LGHNA, CDR2 YSLEER. There are 16 residues in the CDR3. The junction had 9 bases not matched to a gene; V was cut back by 6 bases and J by 4 bases.

Details on this clone: The sample has other DNA sequences that encode this CDR3 too. This chain connects TRBV7-9 to TRBJ1-2; 8 bases map to TRBD1. Germline lookup yields CDR1 SEHNR and CDR2 FQNEAQ (reference sequence). The CDR3 has 17 residues. V gave up 1 base and J gave up 7 bases; unmatched junction bases: 14. The chain's CDR3 is CASSLGRGQESRGGYTF. CDR3 sequence (DNA): TGTGCCAGCAGCTTAGGGAGGGGACAGGAGAGTCGCGGTGGCTACACCTTC.

This clone was counted between two and nine times. The genes are TRBV28 and TRBJ2-3, with TRBD1 matching 8 bases. This CDR3 comprises 15 residues. With V trimmed by 5 bases and J by 0 bases, 4 bases remained unmatched. Germline CDR1 MDHEN, CDR2 SYDVKM. The CDR3 sequence: CASSMGQESTDTQYF. In DNA, the CDR3 is TGTGCCAGCAGTATGGGACAGGAAAGCACAGATACGCAGTATTTT. Supplemented by reference TRBV28 and TRBJ2-3, the full variable domain reads DVKVTQSSRYLVKRTGEKVFLECVQDMDHENMFWYRQDPGLGLRLIYFSYDVKMKEKGDIPEGYSVSREKKERFSLILESASTNQTSMYLCASSMGQESTDTQYFGPGTRLTVL.

The chain links TRBV5-1 to TRBJ1-2; weak D call: TRBD1 (5 bases). This CDR3 has 15 amino acids. Germline assignment: CDR1 SGHRS and CDR2 YFSETQ. V lost 2 bases, J lost 4 bases, and 15 bases lay in between. CDR3 coding DNA: TGCGCCAGCAGCTTAAAAGACAGCGCCTTCTATGGCTACACCTTC. Its translation: CASSLKDSAFYGYTF.

This chain joins TRBV2 and TRBJ2-7; 11 nucleotides line up with TRBD2. The CDR3 length is 15 residues. Germline CDR1 SNHLY, CDR2 FYNNEI. V lost 3 bases and J lost 1; bases outside the gene matches: 2. The CDR3 DNA is TGTGCCAGCAGTGAGCTAGCGGGAGGATCCTACGAGCAGTACTTC. Protein sequence: CASSELAGGSYEQYF.

The chain carries TRBV30 and TRBJ1-1; 10 nucleotides agree with TRBD1. The germline V gene has CDR1 GTSNPN and CDR2 SVGIG (reference sequence). This CDR3 has 13 amino acids. The V gene end was trimmed by 5 bases and the J gene end by 4 bases; junction bases not matched to a gene: 4. As DNA, the CDR3 is TGTGCCTGGCGACAGGGGGCGATCACTGAAGCTTTCTTT. Translated, it gives CAWRQGAITEAFF.

This clone was counted only a few times. The chain has TRBV28 and TRBJ2-1; D possibly corresponds to TRBD1 (6 bases). Looked up from germline, CDR1 is MDHEN and CDR2 is SYDVKM. Trimming removed 0 bases from V and 6 bases from J, with 6 bases in between. There are 13 residues in the CDR3. The CDR3 spells CASSLWTGNEQFF. In DNA form, the CDR3 reads TGTGCCAGCAGTTTATGGACAGGCAATGAGCAGTTCTTC.

This clone was seen a few times. The chain combines TRBV6-1 with TRBJ2-4; D is possibly TRBD2 (5 bases). CDR1 MNHNS and CDR2 SASEGT come from the germline V gene. The length of the CDR3 is 13 residues. V shed 2 bases and J shed 9 bases, with 11 bases lying between them. CDR3 sequence: CASSEREWAIQYF. The CDR3 coding sequence is TGTGCCAGCAGTGAAAGGGAGTGGGCCATTCAGTACTTC.

This clone occurred a few times. The chain couples TRBV7-9 to TRBJ2-7; D might be TRBD1 (6 bases). The CDR3 contains 14 residues. V dropped 5 bases and J dropped 0 bases, with 11 bases sitting between them. The V gene's germline CDR1 is SEHNR and CDR2 FQNEAQ (reference sequence). The CDR3 region has the DNA TGTGCCAGCAGCCTCGGACAGAGCTCCTACGAGCAGTACTTC. It translates to CASSLGQSSYEQYF.

The chain joins TRBV7-9 to TRBJ1-4; D is ambiguous. The CDR3 loop spans 14 amino acids. In germline, CDR1 is SEHNR, CDR2 FQNEAQ (reference sequence). V dropped 5 bases and J dropped 4 bases, with 11 bases sitting between them. CDR3 loop: CASSNPDINEKLFF. CDR3 coding DNA: TGTGCCAGCAGCAACCCAGACATTAATGAAAAACTGTTTTTT.

The rearrangement links TRBV5-6 to TRBJ1-5; D gene ambiguous. The CDR3 is 15 residues long. V was pared by 1 base and J by 3 bases, with 11 bases between. The germline CDR1 and CDR2 sequences are SGHDT and YYEEEE. The CDR3 loop is CASSLFGVFNQPQHF. Here the CDR3 DNA reads TGTGCCAGCAGCTTGTTCGGGGTCTTCAATCAGCCCCAGCATTTT.

The genes are TRBV7-9 and TRBJ1-6; D gene ambiguous. The CDR3 has 13 residues. V lost 3 bases to trimming and J lost 10 bases, with 10 bases between them. Looked up from germline, CDR1 is SEHNR and CDR2 is FQNEAQ (reference sequence). The CDR3 DNA follows: TGTGCCAGCAGCTTCGGTGGGGAGTCACCCCTCCACTTT. Translated, it gives CASSFGGESPLHF. Variable domain in full (rest from reference TRBV7-9 and TRBJ1-6): DTGVSQNPRHKITKRGQNVTFRCDPISEHNRLYWYRQTLGQGPEFLTYFQNEAQLEKSRLLSDRFSAERPKGSFSTLEIQRTEQGDSAMYLCASSFGGESPLHFGNGTRLTVT.

The chain joins TRBV29-1 to TRBJ2-5; the D is unclear. Trimming removed 3 bases from V and 5 bases from J, with 7 bases in between. CDR1 is SQVTM, CDR2 ANQGSEA, per germline. The CDR3 consists of 11 residues. CDR3 region: CSVERRETQYF. The CDR3 DNA reads TGCAGCGTTGAGCGTCGGGAGACCCAGTACTTC.

This clone was observed a single time. J is TRBJ2-1 and V is TRBV4-1; D is perhaps TRBD1 (5 bases). Germline lookup yields CDR1 MGHRA and CDR2 YSYEKL. V was clipped by 3 bases and J by 5 bases, with 11 bases between them. The CDR3 sequence is 14 residues long. DNA of the CDR3: TGCGCCAGCAGCCATTCCCAGGGTGACAATGAGCAGTTCTTC. Amino acids: CASSHSQGDNEQFF.